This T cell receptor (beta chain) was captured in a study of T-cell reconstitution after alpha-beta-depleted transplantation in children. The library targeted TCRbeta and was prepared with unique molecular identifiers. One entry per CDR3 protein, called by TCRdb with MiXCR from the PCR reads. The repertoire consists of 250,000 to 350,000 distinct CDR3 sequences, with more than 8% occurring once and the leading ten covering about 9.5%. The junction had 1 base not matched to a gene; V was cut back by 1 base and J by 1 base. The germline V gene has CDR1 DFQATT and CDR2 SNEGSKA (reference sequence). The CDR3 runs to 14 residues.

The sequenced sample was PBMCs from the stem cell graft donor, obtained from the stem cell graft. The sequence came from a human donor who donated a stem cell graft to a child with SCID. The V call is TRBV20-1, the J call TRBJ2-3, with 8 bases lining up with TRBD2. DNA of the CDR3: TGCAGTGCTAGAGCGGGGGGGGGCACAGATACGCAGTATTTT. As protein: CSARAGGGTDTQYF.